One T cell receptor beta chain is described in this entry. CDR3 size: 16 residues. Germline loops: CDR1 SGHTA, CDR2 FQGNSA. J was trimmed by 1 base and V by 4 bases; bases with no gene match: 10. This entry belongs to a study of shared clonotypes between healthy human individuals. The sorted-subset replicate PCRs were given 150 to 250 ng DNA, which is roughly 30,000 T cell genomes. The repertoire was sequenced with immunoSEQ multiplex PCR; TCRdb's copy has only in-frame clones and lacks some. The repertoire has about 1 million clones, around four fifths of them found once; the top ten carry 1.4%. Input material: memory CD4+ T cells sorted from blood. Subset indicated: CD45RA-negative fraction. The clonotype was recovered from a man between 18 and 29 years old in good health. V gene TRBV7-2 combines with J gene TRBJ2-7; TRBD1 matches at 7 bases. The CDR3, as DNA: TGTGCCAGCAGCTCCATCTCCGGGACAGTGTCCTACGAGCAGTACTTC. It encodes CASSSISGTVSYEQYF.